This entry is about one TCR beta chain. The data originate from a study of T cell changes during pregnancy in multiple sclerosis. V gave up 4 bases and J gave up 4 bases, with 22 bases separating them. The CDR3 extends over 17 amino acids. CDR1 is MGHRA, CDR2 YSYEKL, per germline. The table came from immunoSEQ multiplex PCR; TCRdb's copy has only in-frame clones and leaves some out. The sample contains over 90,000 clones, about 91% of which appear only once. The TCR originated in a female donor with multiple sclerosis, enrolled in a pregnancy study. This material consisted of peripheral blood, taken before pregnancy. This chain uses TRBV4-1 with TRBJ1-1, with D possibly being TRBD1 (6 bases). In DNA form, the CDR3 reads TGCGCCAGCAGCCGATCCCTCGGGGGGGCGCGTGGCACTGAAGCTTTCTTT. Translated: CASSRSLGGARGTEAFF.